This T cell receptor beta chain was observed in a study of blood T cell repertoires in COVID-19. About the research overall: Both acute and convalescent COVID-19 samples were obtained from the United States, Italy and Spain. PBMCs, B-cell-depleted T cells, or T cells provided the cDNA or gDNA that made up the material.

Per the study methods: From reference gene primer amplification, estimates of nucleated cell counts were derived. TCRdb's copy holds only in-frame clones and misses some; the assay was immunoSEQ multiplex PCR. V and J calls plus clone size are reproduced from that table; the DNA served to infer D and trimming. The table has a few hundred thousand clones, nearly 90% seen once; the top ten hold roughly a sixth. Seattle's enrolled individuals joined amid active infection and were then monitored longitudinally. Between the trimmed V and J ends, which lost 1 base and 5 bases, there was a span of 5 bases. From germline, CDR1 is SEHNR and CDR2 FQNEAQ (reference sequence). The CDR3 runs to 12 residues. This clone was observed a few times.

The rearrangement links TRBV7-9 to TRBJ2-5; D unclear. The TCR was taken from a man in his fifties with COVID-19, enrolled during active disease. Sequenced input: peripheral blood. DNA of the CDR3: TGTGCCAGCAGCTTAGGGGCCGAGACCCAGTACTTC. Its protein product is CASSLGAETQYF.